This TCR beta chain is from a study of human T cells and chemical hapten exposure (dated by TCRdb to 2020 to 2023). Describing the broader study: The libraries were sequenced as a pool, and the TCR yield per sample differed mostly because of small variations in library volumes within the pool. This study followed changes in the peripheral blood TCR repertoire in vivo during primary and secondary sensitization of alopecia patients to the hapten diphenylcyclopropenone (DPC). Each blood RNA sample was used to sequence both TCR alpha and TCR beta chains. What the work shows at the level of the full study, not this receptor alone: After repeated subsampling, changes were observed in the strength of the expansion versus patch-test correlation and in the threshold at which the correlation became significant. DPC sensitization did not change the number of TCRs with a frequency above 1 in 1000, and there was no evidence of changes in global repertoire structure.

Library method: RACE. The instrument was a NextSeq 500. Library preparation attached unique molecular identifiers to individual cDNA molecules for quantitative, reproducible TCR counting. Concerning the study's data processing: A median of about 87,000 TCRs per sample was observed, with a range of about 23,224 to 690,600. V, J and CDR3 annotation of the TCR reads was performed with the Decombinator software suite. Every sample was subsampled to the same number of TCRs (28,000) for the PS versus PT1 abundance plots. TCRs were defined as expanded if absent before sensitization and observed at least eight times at the 2-week time point. Using fastp at Q25 and MiXCR, TCRdb reprocessed the public reads and kept productive beta chains. All rows with the same CDR3 protein become a single entry with the most common DNA and genes. In this record, the V and J calls reflect TCRdb's handling and not the investigators' own analysis. This sample has about 30,000 distinct CDR3 sequences in its table, and less than 6% of those were observed once. Jointly, the top ten make up more than 10% of the sample.

For CDR1 and CDR2, the germline V gene (reference sequence) lists MNHNY and SVGAGI. Between the V and J ends, shortened by 10 bases and 5 bases respectively, the junction contains 20 bases. The CDR3 has 14 amino acids, counting the end cysteine and phenylalanine. CDR3 DNA is the only sequence kept; it has 42 bases, read in frame from the first base. The sample's time point label, in plain terms: healthy volunteer bleed at 6 weeks. Total RNA was isolated from unfractionated whole blood collected in Tempus Blood RNA tubes. Roughly 5 healthy volunteers served as TCR sequencing controls and were bled at day 0, 2 weeks and 6 weeks. In regard to this clonotype: The antigen this receptor binds is unknown. Per-base qualities were not stored, and no clone one base away is much larger.

The material sequenced was whole blood. The chain couples TRBV6-6 to TRBJ1-1, with the identity of the D gene unclear. This clonotype originated in a human donor in good health. Some clones in this sample may be carry-over from other donors' samples. The nucleotide sequence reads TGTGCCATCCTTCAGAAGGGCATCGGGACTGAAGCTTTCTTT. Its amino acids are CAILQKGIGTEAFF.